The sequence of this T cell receptor beta chain was determined in a study of blood T cell repertoires in COVID-19. Study at large: Sites in the United States, Italy and Spain provided acute and convalescent COVID-19 samples. Sources were T cells, B-cell-depleted T cells, or PBMCs; the material itself was cDNA or gDNA.

In the source study's methods: Estimation of nucleated cell counts relied on the amplification of reference gene primers. TCRdb's table, derived via immunoSEQ multiplex PCR, lists solely in-frame clones and lacks some. V, J and clone size are those of that table, while D and trimming were read from the DNA. The table shows about 200,000 clones, with roughly 90% occurring only once. Sequences were obtained from peripheral blood. The clonotype comes from a man between 50 and 59 years old with acute or convalescent COVID-19.

This chain's CDR3 is CASSPIRGRGNSPLHF. CDR3 DNA: TGTGCCAGCAGCCCGATTCGAGGGCGCGGAAATTCACCCCTCCACTTT. The rearrangement uses TRBV21-1 and TRBJ1-6. TRBV21-1 is assigned pseudogene status. This CDR3 has 16 residues.